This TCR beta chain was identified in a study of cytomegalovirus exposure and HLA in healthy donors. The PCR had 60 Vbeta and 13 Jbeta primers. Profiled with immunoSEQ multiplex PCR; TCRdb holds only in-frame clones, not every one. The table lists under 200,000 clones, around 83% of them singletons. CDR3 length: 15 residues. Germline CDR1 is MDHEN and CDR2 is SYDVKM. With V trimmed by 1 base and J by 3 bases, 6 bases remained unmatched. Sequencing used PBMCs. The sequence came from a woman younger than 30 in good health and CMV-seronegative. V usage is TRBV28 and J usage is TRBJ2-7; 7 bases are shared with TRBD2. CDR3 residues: CASSLSRGGDYEQYF. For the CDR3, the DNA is TGTGCCAGCAGTTTATCACGGGGAGGGGACTACGAGCAGTACTTC.